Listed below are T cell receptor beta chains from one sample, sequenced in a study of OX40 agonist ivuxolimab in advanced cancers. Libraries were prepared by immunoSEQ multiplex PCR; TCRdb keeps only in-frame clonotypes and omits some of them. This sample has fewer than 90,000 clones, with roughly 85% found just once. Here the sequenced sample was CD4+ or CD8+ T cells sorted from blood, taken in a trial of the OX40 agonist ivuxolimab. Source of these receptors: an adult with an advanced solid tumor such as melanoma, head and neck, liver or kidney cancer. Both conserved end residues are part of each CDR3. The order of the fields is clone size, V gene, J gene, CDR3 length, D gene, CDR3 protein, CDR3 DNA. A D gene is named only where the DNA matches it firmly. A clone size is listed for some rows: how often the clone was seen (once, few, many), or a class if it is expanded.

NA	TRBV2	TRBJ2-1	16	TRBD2	CASRRSLAGGNNEQFF	TGTGCCAGCCGTCGATCGTTAGCGGGAGGGAACAATGAGCAGTTCTTC
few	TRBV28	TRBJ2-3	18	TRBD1	CASSSSHQTGGGTDTQYF	TGTGCCAGCAGTTCCTCCCACCAAACAGGGGGCGGAACAGATACGCAGTATTTT
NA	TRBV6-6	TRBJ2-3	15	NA	CASSYSRSPTDTQYF	TGTGCCAGCAGTTACTCGAGGTCGCCCACAGATACGCAGTATTTT
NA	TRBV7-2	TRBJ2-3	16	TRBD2	CASSLALAGATDTQYF	TGTGCCAGCAGCTTAGCCCTAGCGGGGGCCACAGATACGCAGTATTTT
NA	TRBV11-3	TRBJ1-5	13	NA	CASSLDRVGPQHF	TGTGCCAGCAGCTTAGACAGGGTTGGGCCCCAGCATTTT
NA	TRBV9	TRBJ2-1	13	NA	CASSVGGNNEQFF	TGTGCCAGCAGCGTCGGGGGCAACAATGAGCAGTTCTTC
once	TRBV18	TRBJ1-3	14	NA	CASSPGDSGNTIYF	TGTGCCAGCTCACCAGGCGACTCTGGAAACACCATATATTTT
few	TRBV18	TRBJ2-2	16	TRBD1	CASSPTGQAYTGELFF	TGTGCCAGCTCACCGACGGGACAGGCGTACACCGGGGAGCTGTTTTTT
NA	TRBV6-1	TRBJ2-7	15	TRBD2	CASSDPAGASYEQYF	TGTGCCAGCAGTGATCCAGCGGGGGCCTCCTACGAGCAGTACTTC
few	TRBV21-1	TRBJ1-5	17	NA	CASSKGDQDTDNQPQHF	TGTGCCAGCAGCAAAGGAGATCAGGACACCGACAATCAGCCCCAGCATTTT
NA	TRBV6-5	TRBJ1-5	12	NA	CASSNGAGPQHF	TGTGCCAGCAGCAACGGGGCTGGTCCCCAGCATTTT
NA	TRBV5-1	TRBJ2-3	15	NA	CASRLRGGGTDTQYF	TGCGCCAGCAGACTGAGGGGGGGCGGCACAGATACGCAGTATTTT
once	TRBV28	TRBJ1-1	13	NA	CASPDPMNTEAFF	TGTGCCAGCCCAGACCCAATGAACACTGAAGCTTTCTTT
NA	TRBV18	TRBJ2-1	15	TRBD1	CASSPGQGTYNEQFF	TGTGCCAGCTCACCAGGACAGGGCACCTACAATGAGCAGTTCTTC
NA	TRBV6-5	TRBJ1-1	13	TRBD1	CASSYTDRAEAFF	TGTGCCAGCAGTTACACAGACAGGGCCGAAGCTTTCTTT
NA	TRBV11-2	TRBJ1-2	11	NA	CASSPSYGYTF	TGTGCCAGCAGCCCCAGCTATGGCTACACCTTC
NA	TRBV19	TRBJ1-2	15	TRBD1	CASMNGETGVSGYTF	TGTGCCAGTATGAATGGCGAGACAGGGGTGAGTGGCTACACCTTC
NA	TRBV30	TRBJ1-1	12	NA	CAWKTGKTEAFF	TGTGCCTGGAAAACAGGGAAAACTGAAGCTTTCTTT
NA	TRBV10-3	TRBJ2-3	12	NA	CAISGRGDTQYF	TGTGCCATCAGTGGTCGAGGAGATACGCAGTATTTT
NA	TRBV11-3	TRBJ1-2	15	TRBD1	CASSLVGTGIVGYTF	TGTGCCAGCAGCTTAGTGGGGACAGGGATTGTTGGCTACACCTTC
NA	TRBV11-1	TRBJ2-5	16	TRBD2	CASSLILAGLTGTQYF	TGTGCCAGCAGCTTAATCCTAGCGGGCCTTACCGGGACCCAGTACTTC
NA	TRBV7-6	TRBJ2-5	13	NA	CASSTDRQETQYF	TGTGCCAGCAGCACGGACCGGCAAGAGACCCAGTACTTC
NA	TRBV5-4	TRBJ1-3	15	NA	CASSLLTHSGNTIYF	TGTGCCAGCAGCTTGCTGACCCACTCTGGAAACACCATATATTTT
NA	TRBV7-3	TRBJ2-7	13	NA	CASSLRPSYEQYF	TGTGCCAGCAGCTTACGGCCGTCCTACGAGCAGTACTTC
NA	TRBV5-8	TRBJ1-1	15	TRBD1	CASSWGITGGDEAFF	TGTGCCAGCAGCTGGGGAATTACAGGGGGCGATGAAGCTTTCTTT
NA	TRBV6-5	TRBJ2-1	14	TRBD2	CASRVWRGVNEQFF	TGTGCCAGCAGGGTGTGGCGGGGGGTAAATGAGCAGTTCTTC
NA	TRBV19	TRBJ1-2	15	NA	CASSITGNQDYGYTF	TGTGCCAGTAGTATAACAGGGAATCAGGACTATGGCTACACCTTC
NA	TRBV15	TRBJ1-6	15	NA	CATSRDSRADSPLHF	TGTGCCACCAGCAGAGATAGCAGGGCAGATTCACCCCTCCACTTT
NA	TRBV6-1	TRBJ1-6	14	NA	CASSERGQGSPLHF	TGTGCCAGCAGTGAACGAGGACAAGGTTCACCCCTCCACTTT